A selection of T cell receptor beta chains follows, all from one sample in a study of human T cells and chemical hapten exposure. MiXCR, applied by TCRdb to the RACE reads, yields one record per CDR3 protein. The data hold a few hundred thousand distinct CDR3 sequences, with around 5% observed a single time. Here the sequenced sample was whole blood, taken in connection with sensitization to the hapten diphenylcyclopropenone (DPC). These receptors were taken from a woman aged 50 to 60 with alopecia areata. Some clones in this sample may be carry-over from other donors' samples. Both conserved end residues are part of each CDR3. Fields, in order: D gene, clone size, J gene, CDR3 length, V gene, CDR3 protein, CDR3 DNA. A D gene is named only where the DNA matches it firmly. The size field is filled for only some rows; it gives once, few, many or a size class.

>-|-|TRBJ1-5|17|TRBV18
CASSLDSNRIENQPQHF
TGTGCCAGCTCACTCGACAGTAACAGGATCGAGAATCAGCCCCAGCATTTT
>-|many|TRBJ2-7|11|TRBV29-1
CSVDSGDGQYF
TGCAGCGTTGATTCTGGGGACGGGCAGTACTTC
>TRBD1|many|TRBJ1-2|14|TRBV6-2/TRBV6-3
CASSNRGRNYGYTF
TGTGCCAGCAGTAACAGGGGCAGGAACTATGGCTACACCTTC
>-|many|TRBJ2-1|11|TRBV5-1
CASSSAVEQFF
TGCGCCAGCAGCTCTGCGGTAGAGCAGTTCTTC
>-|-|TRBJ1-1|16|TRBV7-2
CASSLRQARLNTEAFF
TGTGCCAGCAGCCTGAGACAGGCCCGACTGAACACTGAAGCTTTCTTT
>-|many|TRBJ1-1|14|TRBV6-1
CAVERDRTNTEAFF
TGTGCCGTAGAGAGGGACCGGACGAACACTGAAGCTTTCTTT
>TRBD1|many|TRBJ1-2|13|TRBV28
CASSQGEDYGYTF
TGTGCCAGCAGTCAGGGGGAGGACTATGGCTACACCTTC
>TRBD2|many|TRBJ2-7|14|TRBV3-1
CASSRTSGLYEQYF
TGTGCCAGCAGCCGGACTAGCGGACTATACGAGCAGTACTTC
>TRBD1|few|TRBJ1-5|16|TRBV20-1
CSATGQGARMNQPQHF
TGCAGTGCTACCGGACAGGGGGCCCGTATGAATCAGCCCCAGCATTTT
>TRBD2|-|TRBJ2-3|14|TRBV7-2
CASQSGIDTDTQYF
TGTGCCAGCCAGAGCGGGATAGACACAGATACGCAGTATTTT
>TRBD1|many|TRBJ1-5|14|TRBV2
CASSDRGRNQPQHF
TGTGCCAGCAGTGACAGGGGGCGAAATCAGCCCCAGCATTTT
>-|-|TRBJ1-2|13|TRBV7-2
CASSFGQSYGYTF
TGTGCCAGCAGCTTCGGGCAGTCCTATGGCTACACCTTC
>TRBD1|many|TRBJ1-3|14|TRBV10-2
CASSRGLDGNTIYF
TGCGCCAGCAGTAGGGGGCTGGATGGAAACACCATATATTTT
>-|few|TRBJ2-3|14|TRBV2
CASSGGHVTDTQYF
TGTGCCAGCAGTGGGGGACACGTCACAGATACGCAGTATTTT
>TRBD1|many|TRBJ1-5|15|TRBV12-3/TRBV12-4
CASTPDRGNNQPQHF
TGTGCCAGCACCCCGGACAGGGGGAACAATCAGCCCCAGCATTTT
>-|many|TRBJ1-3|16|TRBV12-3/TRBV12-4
CASSPSWGSSGNTIYF
TGTGCCAGCAGTCCCTCCTGGGGGAGCTCTGGAAACACCATATATTTT
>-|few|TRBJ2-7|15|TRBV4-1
CASSPSVAGQYEQYF
TGCGCCAGCAGCCCCTCCGTGGCAGGGCAATACGAGCAGTACTTC
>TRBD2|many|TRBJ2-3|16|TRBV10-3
CAISESSGSSADTQYF
TGTGCCATCAGTGAGTCTAGCGGGAGTTCTGCAGATACGCAGTATTTT
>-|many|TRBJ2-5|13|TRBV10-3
CAISPGNQETQYF
TGTGCCATCAGCCCAGGGAACCAAGAGACCCAGTACTTC
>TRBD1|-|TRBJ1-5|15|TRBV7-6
CASSATGAGNQPQHF
TGTGCCAGCAGCGCGACAGGGGCCGGGAATCAGCCCCAGCATTTT
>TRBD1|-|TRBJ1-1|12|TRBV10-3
CAISPGTEGAFF
TGTGCCATCAGTCCCGGGACAGAAGGGGCTTTCTTT
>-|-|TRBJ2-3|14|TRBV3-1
CASSFQSLPYTQYF
TGTGCCAGCAGCTTCCAGAGCCTGCCGTATACGCAGTATTTT
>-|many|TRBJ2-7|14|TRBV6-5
CASSSTDDSYEQYF
TGTGCCAGCAGTTCCACGGACGACTCCTACGAGCAGTACTTC
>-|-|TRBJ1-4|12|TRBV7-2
CASSSSYEKLFF
TGTGCCAGCAGCTCCTCGTATGAAAAACTGTTTTTT
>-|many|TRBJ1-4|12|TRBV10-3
CAISEPNEKLFF
TGTGCCATCAGTGAACCTAATGAAAAACTGTTTTTT
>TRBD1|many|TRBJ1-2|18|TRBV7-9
CASSLYLTAAGTGYGYTF
TGTGCCAGCAGCTTATATCTAACAGCCGCCGGGACAGGCTATGGCTACACCTTC
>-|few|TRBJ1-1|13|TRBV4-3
CASSQDWQSEAFF
TGCGCCAGCAGCCAAGATTGGCAGAGTGAAGCTTTCTTT
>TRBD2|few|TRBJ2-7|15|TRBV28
CASSFRGGYSYEQYF
TGTGCCAGCAGTTTCCGCGGGGGGTACTCCTACGAGCAGTACTTC
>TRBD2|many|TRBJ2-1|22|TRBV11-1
CASSFPSHGELAGDRDPHEQFF
TGTGCCAGCAGCTTCCCCTCCCACGGGGAACTAGCGGGAGACCGGGACCCCCATGAGCAGTTCTTC
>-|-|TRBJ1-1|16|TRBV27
CASSLWAPRGDTEAFF
TGTGCCAGCAGTTTATGGGCCCCAAGAGGGGACACTGAAGCTTTCTTT
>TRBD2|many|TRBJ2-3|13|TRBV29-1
CSVLAGATDTQYF
TGCAGCGTCCTAGCGGGAGCAACAGATACGCAGTATTTT
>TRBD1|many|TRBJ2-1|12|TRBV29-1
CSVETGASVQFF
TGCAGCGTTGAGACAGGGGCTAGCGTGCAGTTCTTC
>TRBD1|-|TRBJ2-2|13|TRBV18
CASSLGQDGELFF
TGTGCCAGCTCACTCGGACAGGACGGGGAGCTGTTTTTT
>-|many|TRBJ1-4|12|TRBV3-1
CASSQFTEKLFF
TGTGCCAGCAGCCAATTTACTGAAAAACTGTTTTTT
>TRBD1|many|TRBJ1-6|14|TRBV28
CASRPGQVNSPLHF
TGTGCCAGCAGACCGGGACAGGTCAATTCACCCCTCCACTTT
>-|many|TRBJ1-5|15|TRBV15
CATSRGRGANQPQHF
TGTGCCACCAGCAGAGGCCGCGGAGCCAATCAGCCCCAGCATTTT
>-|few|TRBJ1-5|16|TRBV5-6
CASSWGTPARGQPQHF
TGTGCCAGCAGCTGGGGGACACCCGCCCGGGGTCAGCCCCAGCATTTT
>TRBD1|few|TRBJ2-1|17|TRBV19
CASSTTDRSLSYNEQFF
TGTGCCAGTAGTACTACGGACAGGTCCCTATCCTACAATGAGCAGTTCTTC
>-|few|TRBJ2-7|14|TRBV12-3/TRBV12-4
CASSFGTSDYEQYF
TGTGCCAGCAGTTTTGGGACAAGTGACTACGAGCAGTACTTC
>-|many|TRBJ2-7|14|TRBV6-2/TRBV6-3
CASSYAGVGYEQYF
TGTGCCAGCAGTTACGCCGGGGTCGGCTACGAGCAGTACTTC
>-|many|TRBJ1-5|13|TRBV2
CASRGTRNQPQHF
TGTGCCAGCAGAGGGACACGAAATCAGCCCCAGCATTTT
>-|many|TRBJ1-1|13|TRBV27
CASSPTEYTEAFF
TGTGCCAGCAGTCCTACAGAATACACTGAAGCTTTCTTT
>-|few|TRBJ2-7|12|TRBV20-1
CSASLVSNEQYF
TGCAGTGCTAGTCTGGTTAGCAACGAGCAGTACTTC
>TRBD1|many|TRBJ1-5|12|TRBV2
CASSTQGGAQHF
TGTGCCAGCAGTACACAGGGGGGGGCCCAGCATTTT
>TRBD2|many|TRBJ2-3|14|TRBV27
CATRSGSMMDTQYF
TGTGCCACCAGAAGCGGGAGTATGATGGATACGCAGTATTTT
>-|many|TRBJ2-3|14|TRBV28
CASTRGAPADTQYF
TGTGCCAGCACCCGGGGGGCCCCCGCAGATACGCAGTATTTT
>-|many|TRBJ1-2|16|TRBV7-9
CASSSTTSRDNFGYTF
TGTGCCAGCAGCTCCACCACTAGCAGGGACAATTTTGGCTACACCTTC
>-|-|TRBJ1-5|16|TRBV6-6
CASSYSGSPSGQPQHF
TGTGCCAGCAGTTACTCCGGTTCGCCCTCGGGTCAGCCCCAGCATTTT
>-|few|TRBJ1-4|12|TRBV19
CASRDLNEKLFF
TGTGCCAGCCGGGACCTCAATGAAAAACTGTTTTTT
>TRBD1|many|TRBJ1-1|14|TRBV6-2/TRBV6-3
CASSLGQKNTEAFF
TGTGCCAGCAGCCTGGGACAGAAGAACACTGAAGCTTTCTTT
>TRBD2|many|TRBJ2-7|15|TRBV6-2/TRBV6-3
CASSPGLAGVREQYF
TGTGCCAGCAGTCCTGGACTAGCGGGAGTCAGGGAGCAGTACTTC
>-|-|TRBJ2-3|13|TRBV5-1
CASRNRGTDTQYF
TGCGCCAGCAGAAACCGGGGCACAGATACGCAGTATTTT
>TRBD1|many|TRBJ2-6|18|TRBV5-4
CASSLGQGVLSGANVLTF
TGTGCCAGCAGCTTGGGACAGGGGGTTCTCTCTGGGGCCAACGTCCTGACTTTC
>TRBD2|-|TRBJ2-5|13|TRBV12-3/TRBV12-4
CASSSSGQETQYF
TGTGCCAGCAGTTCTAGCGGCCAAGAGACCCAGTACTTC
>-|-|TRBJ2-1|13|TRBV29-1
CSVEMAGYNEQFF
TGCAGCGTTGAAATGGCGGGATACAATGAGCAGTTCTTC